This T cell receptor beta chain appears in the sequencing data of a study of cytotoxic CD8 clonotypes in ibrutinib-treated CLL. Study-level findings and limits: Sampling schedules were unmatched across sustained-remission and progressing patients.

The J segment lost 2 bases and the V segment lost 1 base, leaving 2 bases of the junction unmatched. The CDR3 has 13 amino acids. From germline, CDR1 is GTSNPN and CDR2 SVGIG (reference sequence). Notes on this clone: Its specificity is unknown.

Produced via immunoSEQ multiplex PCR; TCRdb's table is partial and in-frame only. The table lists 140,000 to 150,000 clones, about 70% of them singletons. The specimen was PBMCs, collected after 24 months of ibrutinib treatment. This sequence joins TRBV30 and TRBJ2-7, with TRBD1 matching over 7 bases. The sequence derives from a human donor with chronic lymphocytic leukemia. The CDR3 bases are TGTGCCTGGAGTGGACAGGGACCCTACGAGCAGTACTTC. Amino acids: CAWSGQGPYEQYF. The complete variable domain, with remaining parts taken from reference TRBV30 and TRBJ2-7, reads SQTIHQWPATLVQPVGSPLSLECTVEGTSNPNLYWYRQAAGRGLQLLFYSVGIGQISSEVPQNLSASRPQDRQFILSSKKLLLSDSGFYLCAWSGQGPYEQYFGPGTRLTVT.